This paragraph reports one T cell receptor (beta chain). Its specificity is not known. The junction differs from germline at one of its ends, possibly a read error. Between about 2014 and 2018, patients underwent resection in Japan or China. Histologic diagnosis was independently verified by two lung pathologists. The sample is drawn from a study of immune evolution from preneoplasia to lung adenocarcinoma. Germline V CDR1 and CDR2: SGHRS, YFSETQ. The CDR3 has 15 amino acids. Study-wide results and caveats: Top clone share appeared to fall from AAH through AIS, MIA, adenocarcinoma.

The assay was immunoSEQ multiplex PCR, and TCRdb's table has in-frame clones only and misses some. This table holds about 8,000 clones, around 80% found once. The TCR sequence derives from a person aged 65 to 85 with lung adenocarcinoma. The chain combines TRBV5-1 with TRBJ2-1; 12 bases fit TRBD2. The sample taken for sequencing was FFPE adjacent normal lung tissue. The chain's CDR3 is CANSLSLAGGPGQFF. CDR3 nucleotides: TGCGCCAACAGCTTATCGCTAGCGGGGGGGCCAGGGCAGTTCTTC.